This paragraph reports one TCR beta chain. This specimen belongs to a study of blood T cell repertoires in COVID-19. At the level of the study: Spain, Italy and the United States supplied samples that represented acute and convalescent COVID-19.

Some clones are missing from TCRdb's copy, which holds only in-frame ones; the method was immunoSEQ multiplex PCR. This table holds 100,000 to 150,000 clones, approximately 74% found once. This CDR3 contains 15 residues. Trimming cost V 2 bases and J 2 bases, with 13 bases left between them. Germline values: CDR1 MNHEY, CDR2 SMNVEV (reference sequence). The receptor comes from a man older than 75 with COVID-19, enrolled during active disease. The chain carries TRBV27 and TRBJ2-7; the D gene is possibly TRBD2 (6 bases). Sequenced sample: peripheral blood. The CDR3 bases are TGTGCCAGCAGTTTAGAAGGCGGGATCACCTACGAGCAGTACTTC. This gives the protein CASSLEGGITYEQYF.